This T cell receptor beta chain was captured in a study of radiotherapy plus CTLA-4 blockade in lung cancer. TCRdb keeps only in-frame clones here, not all; method: immunoSEQ multiplex PCR. The repertoire holds over 100,000 clones, with approximately 77% as singletons. Germline CDR1 MDHEN, CDR2 SYDVKM. The CDR3 is 15 residues long. Deletions cut 6 bases from V and 6 bases from J, with 18 bases between. There are a few counts of this clone. The source is a human donor with non-small cell lung cancer that progressed on radiotherapy plus ipilimumab. Some clones in this sample may be carry-over from other donors' samples. The chain combines TRBV28 with TRBJ2-1; maybe TRBD2 (6 bases). Sequencing used peripheral blood, obtained from a patient treated with radiotherapy plus ipilimumab. The CDR3 reads CASSPRDWSLNEQFF. CDR3 bases: TGTGCCAGCAGCCCCCGGGACTGGAGCCTCAATGAGCAGTTCTTC.